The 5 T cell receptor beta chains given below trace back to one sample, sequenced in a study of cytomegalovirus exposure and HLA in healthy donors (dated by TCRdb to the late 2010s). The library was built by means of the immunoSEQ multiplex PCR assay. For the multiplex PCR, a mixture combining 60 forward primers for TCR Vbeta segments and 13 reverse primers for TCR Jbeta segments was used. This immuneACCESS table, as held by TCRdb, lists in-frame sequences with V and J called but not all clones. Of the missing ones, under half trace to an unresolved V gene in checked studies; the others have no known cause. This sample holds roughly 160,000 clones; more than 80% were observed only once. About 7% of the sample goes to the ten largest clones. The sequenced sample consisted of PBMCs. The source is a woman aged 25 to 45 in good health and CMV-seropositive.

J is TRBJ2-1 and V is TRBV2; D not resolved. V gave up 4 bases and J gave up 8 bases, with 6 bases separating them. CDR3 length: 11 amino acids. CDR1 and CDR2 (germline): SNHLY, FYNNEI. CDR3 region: CASSGYDEQFF. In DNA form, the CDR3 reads TGTGCCAGCAGTGGTTATGATGAGCAGTTCTTC.

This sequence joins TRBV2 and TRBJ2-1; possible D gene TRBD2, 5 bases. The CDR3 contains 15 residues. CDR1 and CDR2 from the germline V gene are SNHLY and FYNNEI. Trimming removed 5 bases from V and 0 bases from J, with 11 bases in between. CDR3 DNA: TGTGCCAGCAGTCGGACGGGAAGCTCCTACAATGAGCAGTTCTTC. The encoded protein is CASSRTGSSYNEQFF. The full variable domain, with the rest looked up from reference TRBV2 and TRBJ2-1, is EPEVTQTPSHQVTQMGQEVILRCVPISNHLYFYWYRQILGQKVEFLVSFYNNEISEKSEIFDDQFSVERPDGSNFTLKIRSTKLEDSAMYFCASSRTGSSYNEQFFGPGTRLTVL.

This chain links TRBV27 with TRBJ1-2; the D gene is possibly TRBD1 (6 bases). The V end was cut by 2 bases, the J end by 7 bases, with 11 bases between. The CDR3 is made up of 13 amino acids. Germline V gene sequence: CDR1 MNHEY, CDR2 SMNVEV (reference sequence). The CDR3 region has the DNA TGTGCCAGCAGTTTAAACAGGGAAGGTGGCTACACCTTC. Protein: CASSLNREGGYTF.

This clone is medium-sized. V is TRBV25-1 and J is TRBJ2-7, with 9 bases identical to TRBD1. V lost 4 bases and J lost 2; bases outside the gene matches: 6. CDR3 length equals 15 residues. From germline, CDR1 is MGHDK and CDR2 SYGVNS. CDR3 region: CASSGSRTGAYEQYF. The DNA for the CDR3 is TGTGCCAGCAGTGGGTCCCGGACAGGGGCCTACGAGCAGTACTTC.

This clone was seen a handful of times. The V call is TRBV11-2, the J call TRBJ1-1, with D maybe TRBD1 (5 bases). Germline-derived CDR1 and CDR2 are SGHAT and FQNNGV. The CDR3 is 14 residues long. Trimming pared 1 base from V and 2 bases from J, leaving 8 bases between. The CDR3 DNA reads TGTGCCAGCAGCTTAGGACAGACCAACACTGAAGCTTTCTTT. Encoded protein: CASSLGQTNTEAFF.